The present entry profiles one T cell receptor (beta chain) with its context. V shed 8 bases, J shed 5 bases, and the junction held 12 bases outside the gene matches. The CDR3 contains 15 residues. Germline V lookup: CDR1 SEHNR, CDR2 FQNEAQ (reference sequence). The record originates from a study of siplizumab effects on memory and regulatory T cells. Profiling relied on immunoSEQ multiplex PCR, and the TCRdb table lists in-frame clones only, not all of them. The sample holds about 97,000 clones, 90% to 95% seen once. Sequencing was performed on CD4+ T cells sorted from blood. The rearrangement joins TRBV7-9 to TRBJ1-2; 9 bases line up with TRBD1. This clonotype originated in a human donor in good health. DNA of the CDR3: TGTGCCAGCCCCTCGGAGACAGGGGGTTCGTATGGCTACACCTTC. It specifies CASPSETGGSYGYTF.